The clone carrying this T cell receptor (beta chain) was counted at least ten times. Its antigen is not known. Breast cancer patients provided tissue from their axillary draining lymph nodes. Germline loops: CDR1 SNHLY, CDR2 FYNNEI. V lost 4 bases, J lost 10 bases, and 8 bases lay in between. There are 11 residues in the CDR3. From the multiplex PCR reads, TCRdb called clonotypes with MiXCR, one entry per CDR3 protein. The data contain 130,000 or so distinct CDR3 sequences, approximately 32% of them seen just once; the ten biggest clones take up about 2.3%. The record originates from a study of breast tumors, draining lymph nodes, adjacent tissues. Overall study findings and caveats: Data only fit, rather than demonstrated, lymph node origin of most tumor T cells. Compared with basal-like, luminal-like tumors shared significantly more repertoire with nontumor tissue. Findings are consistent with lymph node origin and intratumoral expansion of most tumor T cells. Tumor repertoires ranked between lymph nodes and nontumor tissue in diversity, with V and J gene preferences.

The source of this sequence is a female donor with breast cancer. Some clones in this sample may be carry-over from other donors' samples. The sample consisted of axillary lymph node tissue. The genes are TRBV2 and TRBJ2-1; D is possibly TRBD2 (5 bases). Here the CDR3 DNA reads TGTGCCAGCAGTGCTAGGAGGGAGCAGTTCTTC. It encodes CASSARREQFF. Complete variable domain (other parts from reference TRBV2 and TRBJ2-1): EPEVTQTPSHQVTQMGQEVILRCVPISNHLYFYWYRQILGQKVEFLVSFYNNEISEKSEIFDDQFSVERPDGSNFTLKIRSTKLEDSAMYFCASSARREQFFGPGTRLTVL.